These 10 T cell receptor beta chains share one sample of origin, sequenced in a study of blood T cells in healthy people across ages. A second PCR of roughly 7 to 11 cycles used a sample-barcoded 5' primer and a J-beta primer mix. TCRdb re-called the 5' RACE reads through MiXCR, storing one row per CDR3 protein. The repertoire holds 500,000 to 550,000 distinct CDR3 sequences, with nearly 25% as singletons. The same sample was also used in a study of T cells of mothers and their children.

Sequencing input: blood. The receptors derive from a boy between 10 and 17 years old in good health.

This clonotype was detected a few times. The chain couples TRBV7-2 to TRBJ1-5; TRBD1 matches at 9 bases. The V gene end was trimmed by 5 bases and the J gene end by 1 base; junction bases not matched to a gene: 15. This CDR3 contains 19 residues. In germline, CDR1 is SGHTA, CDR2 FQGNSA. In nucleotides, the CDR3 is TGTGCCAGCAGCCACGACCCGGGCCTACAGGGGGCCAGCAATCAGCCCCAGCATTTT. Translated, it gives CASSHDPGLQGASNQPQHF.

This clonotype turned up a few times. J is TRBJ1-3 and V is TRBV29-1; D remains unclear. Germline V gene data show CDR1 as SQVTM and CDR2 as ANQGSEA. V was cut by 4 bases and J by 4 bases, with 5 bases left in between. The CDR3 length is 11 residues. The CDR3 DNA reads TGCAGCGTTGGACACGGAAACACCATATATTTT. Translating gives CSVGHGNTIYF.

J is TRBJ2-7 and V is TRBV6-1; no clear D gene. V dropped 6 bases and J dropped 2 bases, with 20 bases sitting between them. The germline V gene encodes CDR1 MNHNS and CDR2 SASEGT. The CDR3 is made up of 16 amino acids. The CDR3 bases are TGTGCCAGCAGCCCAGCAGTCACCGACGATACCTACGAGCAGTACTTC. This sequence encodes CASSPAVTDDTYEQYF.

The V call is TRBV5-5, the J call TRBJ1-1; D is uncertain. Trimming removed 2 bases from V and 7 bases from J, with 12 bases in between. Germline CDR1 SGHKS, CDR2 YYEKEE (reference sequence). This CDR3 has 13 residues. This chain's CDR3 is CASSFGVSGEAFF. The CDR3 nucleotides read TGTGCCAGCAGCTTTGGGGTTTCGGGTGAAGCTTTCTTT.

This chain connects TRBV5-1 to TRBJ2-7; D gene unclear. The CDR3 spans 15 residues. Germline CDR1 SGHRS, CDR2 YFSETQ. Deletions cut 4 bases from V and 1 base from J, with 15 bases between. Here the CDR3 DNA reads TGCGCCAGCAGCGCTGCCCCAAATCTGTCCTACGAGCAGTACTTC. This codes for CASSAAPNLSYEQYF. Looking up the rest from reference TRBV5-1 and TRBJ2-7 gives the full variable domain: KAGVTQTPRYLIKTRGQQVTLSCSPISGHRSVSWYQQTPGQGLQFLFEYFSETQRNKGNFPGRFSGRQFSNSRSEMNVSTLELGDSALYLCASSAAPNLSYEQYFGPGTRLTVT.

In its sample, this clonotype was seen a few times. This chain connects TRBV20-1 to TRBJ2-4, with no clear D. CDR1 and CDR2 from the germline V gene are DFQATT and SNEGSKA (reference sequence). The CDR3 spans 10 residues. The V end was cut by 5 bases, the J end by 7 bases, with 6 bases between. The CDR3 nucleotides read TGCAGTGCTGGAAATAACATTCAGTACTTC. This codes for CSAGNNIQYF.

This chain connects TRBV11-2 to TRBJ2-1, with TRBD2 identical over 8 bases. The CDR3 spans 16 residues. CDR1 and CDR2 (germline): SGHAT, FQNNGV. J gave up 4 bases and V 8 bases, and 13 bases lay outside the gene matches. CDR3 residues: CASLFQAGDSYNEQFF. DNA for the CDR3: TGTGCCAGCCTCTTCCAAGCGGGAGACTCTTACAATGAGCAGTTCTTC.

The chain combines TRBV29-1 with TRBJ2-3, with a tentative D call TRBD2 (5 bases). Germline V CDR1 and CDR2: SQVTM, ANQGSEA. Trimming took off 7 bases at V and 0 bases at J, with 14 bases between the two ends. The CDR3 is made up of 14 amino acids. The CDR3: CSADPLDSTDTQYF. CDR3 in DNA: TGCAGCGCCGACCCACTAGATAGCACAGATACGCAGTATTTT.

This clonotype was detected a few times. The chain uses TRBV7-3 and TRBJ1-6, with TRBD1 as a possible D gene (6 bases). Germline-derived CDR1 and CDR2 are SGHTA and FQGTGA. V was trimmed by 1 base and J by 6 bases, leaving 13 bases between them. This CDR3 comprises 16 residues. The CDR3 sequence: CASSLMAAGVNSPLHF. As DNA, the CDR3 is TGTGCCAGCAGCTTAATGGCGGCAGGGGTTAATTCACCCCTCCACTTT.

V usage is TRBV5-1 and J usage is TRBJ2-1; 12 positions match TRBD1. The better agreement between TRBJ2-7 and the DNA end casts doubt on the J call. Germline V CDR1 and CDR2: SGHRS, YFSETQ. CDR3 size: 15 residues. The CDR3 reads CASSGPGTGGSEQYF. CDR3 bases: TGCGCCAGCAGCGGACCCGGGACAGGGGGCTCCGAGCAGTACTTC.